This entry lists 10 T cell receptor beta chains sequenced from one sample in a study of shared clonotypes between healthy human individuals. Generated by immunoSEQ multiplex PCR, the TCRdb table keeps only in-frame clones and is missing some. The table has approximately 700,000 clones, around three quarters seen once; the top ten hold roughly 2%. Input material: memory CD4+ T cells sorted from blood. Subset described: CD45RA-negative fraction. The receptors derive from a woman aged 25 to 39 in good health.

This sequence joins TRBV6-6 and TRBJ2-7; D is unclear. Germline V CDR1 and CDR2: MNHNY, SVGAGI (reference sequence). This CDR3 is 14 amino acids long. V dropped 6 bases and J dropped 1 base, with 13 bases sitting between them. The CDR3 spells CASSASLVSYEQYF. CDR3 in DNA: TGTGCCAGCAGCGCTAGTCTCGTGTCCTACGAGCAGTACTTC.

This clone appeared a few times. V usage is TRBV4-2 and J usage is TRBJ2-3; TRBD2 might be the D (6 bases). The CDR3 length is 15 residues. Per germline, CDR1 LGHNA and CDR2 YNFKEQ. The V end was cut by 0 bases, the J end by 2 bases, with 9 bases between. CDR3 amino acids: CASSQDGEATDTQYF. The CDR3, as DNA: TGTGCCAGCAGCCAAGACGGGGAGGCCACAGATACGCAGTATTTT.

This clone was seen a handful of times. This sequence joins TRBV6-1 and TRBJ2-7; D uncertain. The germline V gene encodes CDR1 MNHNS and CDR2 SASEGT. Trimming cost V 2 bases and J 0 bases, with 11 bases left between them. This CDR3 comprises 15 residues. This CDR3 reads CASSETRRSSYEQYF. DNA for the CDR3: TGTGCCAGCAGTGAAACCCGGCGGAGCTCCTACGAGCAGTACTTC.

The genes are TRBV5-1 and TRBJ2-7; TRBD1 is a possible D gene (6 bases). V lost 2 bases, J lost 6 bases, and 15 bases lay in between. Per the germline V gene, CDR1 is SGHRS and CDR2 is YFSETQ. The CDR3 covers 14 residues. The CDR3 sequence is CASSFQGWLGEQYF. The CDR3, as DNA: TGCGCCAGCAGCTTCCAGGGGTGGCTCGGCGAGCAGTACTTC.

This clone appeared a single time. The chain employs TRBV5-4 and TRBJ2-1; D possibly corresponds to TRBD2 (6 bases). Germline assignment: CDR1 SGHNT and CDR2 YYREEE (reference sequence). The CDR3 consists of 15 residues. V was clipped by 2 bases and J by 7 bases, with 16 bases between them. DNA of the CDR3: TGTGCCAGCAGCTTCGGAGGGAGAGGGAGGAATGAGCAGTTCTTC. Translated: CASSFGGRGRNEQFF.

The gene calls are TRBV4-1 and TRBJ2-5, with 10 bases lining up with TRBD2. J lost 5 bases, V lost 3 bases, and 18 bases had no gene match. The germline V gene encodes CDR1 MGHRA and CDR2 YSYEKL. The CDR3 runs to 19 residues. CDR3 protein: CASSHKIPSSGSGLETQYF. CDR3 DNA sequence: TGCGCCAGCAGCCACAAAATCCCATCTAGCGGGAGTGGGTTGGAGACCCAGTACTTC.

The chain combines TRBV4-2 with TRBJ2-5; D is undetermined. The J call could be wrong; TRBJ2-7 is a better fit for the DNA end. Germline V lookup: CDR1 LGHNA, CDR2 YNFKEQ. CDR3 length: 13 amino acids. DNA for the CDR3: TGTGCCAGCAGCCAAGAGTTTAACTACGAGCAGTACTTC. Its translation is CASSQEFNYEQYF.

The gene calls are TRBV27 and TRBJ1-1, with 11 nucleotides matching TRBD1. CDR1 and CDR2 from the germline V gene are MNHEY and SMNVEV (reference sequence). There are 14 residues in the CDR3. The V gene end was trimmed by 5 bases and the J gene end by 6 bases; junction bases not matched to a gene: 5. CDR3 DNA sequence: TGTGCCAGCAGTCCGGGACAGGGGGTAGCTGAAGCTTTCTTT. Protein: CASSPGQGVAEAFF.

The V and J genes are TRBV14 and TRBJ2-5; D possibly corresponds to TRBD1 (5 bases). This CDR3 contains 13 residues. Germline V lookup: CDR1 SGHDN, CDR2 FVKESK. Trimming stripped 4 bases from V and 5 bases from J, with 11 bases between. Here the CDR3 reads CASSPGRVETQYF. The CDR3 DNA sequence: TGTGCCAGCAGCCCTGGCAGGGTCGAGACCCAGTACTTC.

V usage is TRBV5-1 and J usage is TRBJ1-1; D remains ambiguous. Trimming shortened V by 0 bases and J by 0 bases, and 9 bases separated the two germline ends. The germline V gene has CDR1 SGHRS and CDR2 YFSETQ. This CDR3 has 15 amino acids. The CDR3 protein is CASSLEEKMNTEAFF. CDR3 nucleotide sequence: TGCGCCAGCAGCTTGGAAGAGAAGATGAACACTGAAGCTTTCTTT. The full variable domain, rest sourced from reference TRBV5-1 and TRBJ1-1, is KAGVTQTPRYLIKTRGQQVTLSCSPISGHRSVSWYQQTPGQGLQFLFEYFSETQRNKGNFPGRFSGRQFSNSRSEMNVSTLELGDSALYLCASSLEEKMNTEAFFGQGTRLTVV.